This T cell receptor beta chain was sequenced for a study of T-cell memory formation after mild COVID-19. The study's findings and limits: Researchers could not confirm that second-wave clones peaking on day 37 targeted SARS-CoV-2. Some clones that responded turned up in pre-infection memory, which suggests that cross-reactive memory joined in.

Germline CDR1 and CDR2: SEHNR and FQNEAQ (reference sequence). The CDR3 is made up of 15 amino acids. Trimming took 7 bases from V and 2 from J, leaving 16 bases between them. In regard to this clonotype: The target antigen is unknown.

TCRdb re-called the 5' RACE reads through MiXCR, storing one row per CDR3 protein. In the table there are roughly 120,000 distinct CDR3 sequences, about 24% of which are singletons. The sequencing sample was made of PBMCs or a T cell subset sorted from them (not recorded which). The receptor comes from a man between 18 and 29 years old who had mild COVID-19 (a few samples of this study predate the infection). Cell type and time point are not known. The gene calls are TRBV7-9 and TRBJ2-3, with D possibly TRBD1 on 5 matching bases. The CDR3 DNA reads TGTGCCAGCACCATAACAGACAGTTACACAGATACGCAGTATTTT. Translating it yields CASTITDSYTDTQYF.